This entry is about one T cell receptor (beta chain). This entry is derived from a study of cytomegalovirus exposure and HLA in healthy donors. Deletions cut 7 bases from V and 6 bases from J, with 12 bases between. The CDR3 runs 11 residues. Germline lookup yields CDR1 SQVTM and CDR2 ANQGSEA. PCR was performed using 60 Vbeta and 13 Jbeta primers. Measured with immunoSEQ multiplex PCR; TCRdb has only the in-frame clones, and not every one. The repertoire includes 150,000 to 200,000 clones, almost 85% of them detected once, and 2% to 2.5% sits in the top ten. Sequenced input: PBMCs. This receptor was taken from a woman aged 50 to 65 in good health and CMV-seronegative. The chain recombines TRBV29-1 with TRBJ1-1; no reliable D call. The CDR3 bases are TGCAGCGGGACTGTAAGGGCTGAAGCTTTCTTT. It encodes CSGTVRAEAFF.